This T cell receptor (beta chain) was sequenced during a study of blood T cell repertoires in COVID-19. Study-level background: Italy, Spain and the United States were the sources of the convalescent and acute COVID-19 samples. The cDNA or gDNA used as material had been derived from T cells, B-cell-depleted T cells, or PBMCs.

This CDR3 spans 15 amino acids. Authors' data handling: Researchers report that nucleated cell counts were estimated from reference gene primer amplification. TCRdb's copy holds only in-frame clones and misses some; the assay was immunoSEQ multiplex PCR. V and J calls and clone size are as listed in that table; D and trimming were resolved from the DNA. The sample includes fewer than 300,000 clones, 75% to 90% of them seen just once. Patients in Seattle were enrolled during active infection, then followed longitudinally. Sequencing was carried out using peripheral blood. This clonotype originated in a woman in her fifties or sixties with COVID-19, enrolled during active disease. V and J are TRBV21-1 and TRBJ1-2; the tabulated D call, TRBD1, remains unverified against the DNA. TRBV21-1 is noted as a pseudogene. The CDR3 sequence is CASSIHRRTHYGYTF. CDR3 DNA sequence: TGTGCCAGCAGCATACACAGGCGTACGCACTATGGCTACACCTTC.